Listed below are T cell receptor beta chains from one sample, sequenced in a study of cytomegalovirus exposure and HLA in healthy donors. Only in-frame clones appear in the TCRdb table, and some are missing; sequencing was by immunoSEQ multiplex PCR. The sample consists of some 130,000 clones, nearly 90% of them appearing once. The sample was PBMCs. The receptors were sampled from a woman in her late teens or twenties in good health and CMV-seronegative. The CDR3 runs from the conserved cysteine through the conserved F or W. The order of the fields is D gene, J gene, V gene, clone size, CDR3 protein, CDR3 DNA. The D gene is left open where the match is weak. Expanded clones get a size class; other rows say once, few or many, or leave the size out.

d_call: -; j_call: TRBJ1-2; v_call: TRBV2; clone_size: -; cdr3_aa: CASNPTRGISERYGYTF; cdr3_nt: TGTGCCAGCAATCCGACACGGGGTATCTCGGAACGGTATGGCTACACCTTC
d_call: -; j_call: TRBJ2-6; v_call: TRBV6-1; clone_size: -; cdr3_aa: CASIQTGANVLTF; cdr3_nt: TGTGCCAGCATTCAAACTGGGGCCAACGTCCTGACTTTC
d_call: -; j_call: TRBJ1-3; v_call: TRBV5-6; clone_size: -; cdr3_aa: CASSLAWTQSGNTIYF; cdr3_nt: TGTGCCAGCAGCTTGGCGTGGACTCAATCGGGAAACACCATATATTTT
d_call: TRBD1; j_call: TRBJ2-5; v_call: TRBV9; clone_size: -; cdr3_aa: CASSGPGQKTQYF; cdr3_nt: TGTGCCAGCAGCGGGCCGGGACAGAAGACCCAGTACTTC
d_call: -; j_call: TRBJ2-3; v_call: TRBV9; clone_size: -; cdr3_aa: CASSVAVPDTQYF; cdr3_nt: TGTGCCAGCAGCGTAGCTGTTCCAGATACGCAGTATTTT
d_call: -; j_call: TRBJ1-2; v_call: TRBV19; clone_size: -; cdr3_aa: CASSRRGTVNYGYTF; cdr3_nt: TGTGCCAGTAGTCGTCGGGGGACGGTGAACTATGGCTACACCTTC
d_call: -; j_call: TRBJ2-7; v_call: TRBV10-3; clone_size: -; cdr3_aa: CAISESTRDYEQYF; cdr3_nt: TGTGCCATCAGTGAGTCGACCAGGGACTACGAGCAGTACTTC
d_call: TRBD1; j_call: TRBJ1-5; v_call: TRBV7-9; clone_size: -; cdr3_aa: CASSLGTGDWGNQPQHF; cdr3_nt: TGTGCCAGCAGCTTGGGGACAGGGGACTGGGGCAATCAGCCCCAGCATTTT
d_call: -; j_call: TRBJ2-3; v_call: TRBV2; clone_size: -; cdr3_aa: CASQTLHGTDTQYF; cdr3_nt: TGTGCCAGCCAGACCCTCCACGGGACAGATACGCAGTATTTT
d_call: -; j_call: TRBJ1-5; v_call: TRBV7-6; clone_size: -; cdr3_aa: CASSLATGMGQPQHF; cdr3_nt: TGTGCCAGCAGCTTAGCGACCGGGATGGGTCAGCCCCAGCATTTT
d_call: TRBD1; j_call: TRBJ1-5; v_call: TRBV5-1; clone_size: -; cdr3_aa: CASSLGGQGFNQPQHF; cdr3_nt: TGCGCCAGCAGCTTGGGAGGACAGGGCTTCAATCAGCCCCAGCATTTT
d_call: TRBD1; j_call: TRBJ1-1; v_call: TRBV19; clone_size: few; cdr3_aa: CASIRTGGIQNTEAFF; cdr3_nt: TGTGCCAGTATCAGGACAGGGGGAATCCAGAACACTGAAGCTTTCTTT
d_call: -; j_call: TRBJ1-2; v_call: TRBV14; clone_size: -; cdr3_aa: CASSQGGVYGYTF; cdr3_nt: TGTGCCAGCAGCCAAGGGGGAGTCTATGGCTACACCTTC
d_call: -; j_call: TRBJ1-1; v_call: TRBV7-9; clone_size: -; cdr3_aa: CASSSSGTEAFF; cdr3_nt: TGTGCCAGCTCTTCTTCGGGGACTGAAGCTTTCTTT
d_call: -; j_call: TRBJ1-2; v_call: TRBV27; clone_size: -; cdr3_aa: CASSLSSVGSRAGGYTF; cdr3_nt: TGTGCCAGCAGTTTATCGAGTGTGGGCAGCCGAGCGGGGGGCTACACCTTC
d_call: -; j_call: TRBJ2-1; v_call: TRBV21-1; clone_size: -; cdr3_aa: CASSKTGQGNEQFF; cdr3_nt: TGTGCCAGCAGCAAAACGGGCCAGGGCAATGAGCAGTTCTTC
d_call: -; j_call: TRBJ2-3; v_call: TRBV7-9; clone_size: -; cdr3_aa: CASSRSFTDTQYF; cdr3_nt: TGTGCCAGCAGCCGGAGTTTCACAGATACGCAGTATTTT
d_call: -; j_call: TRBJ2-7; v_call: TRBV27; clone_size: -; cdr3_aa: CASSRETGSYEQYF; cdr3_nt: TGTGCCAGCAGCCGTGAGACAGGTTCCTACGAGCAGTACTTC
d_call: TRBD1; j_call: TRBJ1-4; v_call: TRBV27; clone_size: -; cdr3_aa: CASSLKSGTGSGKLFF; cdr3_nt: TGTGCCAGCAGTTTAAAGTCCGGGACAGGGTCGGGAAAACTGTTTTTT
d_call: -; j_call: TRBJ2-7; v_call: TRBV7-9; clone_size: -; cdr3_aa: CASSSTGEQYF; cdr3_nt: TGTGCCAGCAGCTCCACCGGCGAGCAGTACTTC